The sequence of this TCR beta chain was determined in a study of human T cells and chemical hapten exposure. Study at large: Throughout a study of about 24 weeks, patients underwent weekly scalp administration of diphenylcyclopropenone doses. The study, taken as a whole, reports: Expanded TCR counts at PT1 went up together with patch test score, a positive correlation. Sensitization with DPC brought no change to TCRs above 1 in 1000 in frequency.

The time point: patch test 1, 2 weeks after DPC sensitization. Treatment of the sample: therapeutic diphenylcyclopropenone sensitization with weekly scalp DPC. Blood collection took place prior to placing each patch test. This clonotype was counted a few times. The target antigen is unknown. TCRdb ran MiXCR on the RACE reads and lists one entry per CDR3 protein. The sample holds 180,000 or so distinct CDR3 sequences, around 13% seen once. The CDR3 is 12 residues long. V gave up 0 bases and J gave up 11 bases; unmatched junction bases: 6. The V gene's germline CDR1 is DFQATT and CDR2 SNEGSKA (reference sequence).

The sample in question was whole blood, obtained in connection with sensitization to the hapten diphenylcyclopropenone (DPC). This chain uses TRBV20-1 with TRBJ1-1, with TRBD1 matching 7 bases. The origin of this receptor is a woman aged 30 to 39 with alopecia areata. Some clones in this sample may be carry-over from other donors' samples. Written as DNA, the CDR3 is TGCAGTGCTAGAGATTCACAGGGGAAGGCTTTCTTT. Protein sequence: CSARDSQGKAFF.